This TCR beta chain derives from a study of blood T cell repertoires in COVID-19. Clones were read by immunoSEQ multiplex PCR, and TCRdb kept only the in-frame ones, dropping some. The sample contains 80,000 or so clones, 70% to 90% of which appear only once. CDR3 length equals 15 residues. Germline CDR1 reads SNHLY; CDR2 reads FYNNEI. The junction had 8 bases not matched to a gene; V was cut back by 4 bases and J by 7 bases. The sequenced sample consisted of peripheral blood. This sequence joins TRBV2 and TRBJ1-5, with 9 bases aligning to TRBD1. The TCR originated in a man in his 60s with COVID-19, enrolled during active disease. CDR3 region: CASSGRRDRVQPQHF. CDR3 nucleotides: TGTGCCAGCAGTGGACGTCGGGACAGGGTCCAGCCCCAGCATTTT.